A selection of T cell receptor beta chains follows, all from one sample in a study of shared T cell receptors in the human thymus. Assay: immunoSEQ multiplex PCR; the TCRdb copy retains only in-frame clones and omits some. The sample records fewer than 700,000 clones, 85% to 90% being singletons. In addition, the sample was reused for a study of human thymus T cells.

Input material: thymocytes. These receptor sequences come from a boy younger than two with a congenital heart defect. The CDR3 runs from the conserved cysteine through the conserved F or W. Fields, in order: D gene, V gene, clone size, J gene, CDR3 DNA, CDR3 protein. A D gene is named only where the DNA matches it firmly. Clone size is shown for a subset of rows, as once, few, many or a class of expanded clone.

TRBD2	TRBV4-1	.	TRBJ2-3	TGCGCCAGCAGCCACGGGCCGGGAGGGCCCGACCCCACAGATACGCAGTATTTT	CASSHGPGGPDPTDTQYF
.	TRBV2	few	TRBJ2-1	TGTGCCAGCAGTGGCCCCCATGAGCGGCCCTCCTACAATGAGCAGTTCTTC	CASSGPHERPSYNEQFF
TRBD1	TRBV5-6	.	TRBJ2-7	TGTGCCAGCAGCTTGAAGGCAGGGGGCTGGTACGAGCAGTACTTC	CASSLKAGGWYEQYF
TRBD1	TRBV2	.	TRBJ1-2	TGTGCCAGCAGTCGGCCCAGACAGGGGATTGGCTCGGGCTATGGCTACACCTTC	CASSRPRQGIGSGYGYTF
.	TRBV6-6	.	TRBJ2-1	TGTGCCAGCAGTTACCTTGCCACACAGTTCTTC	CASSYLATQFF
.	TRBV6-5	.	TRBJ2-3	TGTGCCAGCAGTTACTCGCCCCGGGATTTCCAGGCGCAGTATTTT	CASSYSPRDFQAQYF
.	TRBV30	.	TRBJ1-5	TGTGCCTGGAGCGGGACTTCAGCCCATCAGCCCCAGCATTTT	CAWSGTSAHQPQHF
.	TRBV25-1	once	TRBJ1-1	TGTGCCAGCAGCCCCCGGGGGAGCGCTGAAGCTTTCTTT	CASSPRGSAEAFF
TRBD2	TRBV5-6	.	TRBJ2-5	TGTGCCAGCAGCTTTACTCAGCTAGCGGGAGAGGTCGAGACCCAGTACTTC	CASSFTQLAGEVETQYF
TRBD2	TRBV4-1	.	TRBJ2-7	TGCGCCAGCAGCCAGAAAACAAGCGGGAGGGGAACCTACGAGCAGTACTTC	CASSQKTSGRGTYEQYF
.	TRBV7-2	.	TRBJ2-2	TGTGCCAGCAGCTCCGAGTCAGGGACTGGGGAGCTGTTTTTT	CASSSESGTGELFF
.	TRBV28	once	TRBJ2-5	TGTGCCAGCGCCCCCCTAGGGGTGATTCAAGAGACCCAGTACTTC	CASAPLGVIQETQYF
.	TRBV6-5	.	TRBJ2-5	TGTGCCAGCACCCCGGGACACCAGGAGACCCAGTACTTC	CASTPGHQETQYF
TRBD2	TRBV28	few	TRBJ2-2	TGTGCCAGCAGCCCCCCCCCGGGACTAGCGGTCACCGGGGAGCTGTTTTTT	CASSPPPGLAVTGELFF
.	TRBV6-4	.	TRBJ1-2	TGTGCCAGCAGTGAAAGGGCAGGGATTAGCTATGGCTACACCTTC	CASSERAGISYGYTF
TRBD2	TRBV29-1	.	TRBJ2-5	TGCAGCGTTGAGGCGGGAGTAAAGACCCAGTACTTC	CSVEAGVKTQYF
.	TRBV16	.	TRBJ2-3	TGTGCCAGCAGCCAATCGGGAGCGCCAGATACGCAGTATTTT	CASSQSGAPDTQYF
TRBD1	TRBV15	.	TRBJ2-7	TGTGCCACCAGCAGAGGCCCGGGACAGGAATACGAGCAGTACTTC	CATSRGPGQEYEQYF
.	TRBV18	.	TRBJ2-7	TGTGCCAGCTCACCAGGCAGGGCGAGCTACGAGCAGTACTTC	CASSPGRASYEQYF
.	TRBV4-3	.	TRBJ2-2	TGCGCCAGCAGCCCCTGGGGGTCAGCGGGCCCGAACACCGGGGAGCTGTTTTTT	CASSPWGSAGPNTGELFF
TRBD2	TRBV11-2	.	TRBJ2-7	TGTGCCAGCAGCCCCGGACTAGAACGCCTTTACTTC	CASSPGLERLYF
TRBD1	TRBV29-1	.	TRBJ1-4	TGCAGCGTTGACGGACAGGCACGGCGGGAAAAACTGTTTTTT	CSVDGQARREKLFF
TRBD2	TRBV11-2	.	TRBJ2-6	TGTGCCAGCAGCTTAGTACTAGCGGGAGTGCACTCTGGGGCCAACGTCCTGACTTTC	CASSLVLAGVHSGANVLTF
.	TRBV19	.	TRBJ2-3	TGTGCCAGTAGGACGGGATCAGATACGCAGTATTTT	CASRTGSDTQYF
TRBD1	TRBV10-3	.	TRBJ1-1	TGTGCCATCAGTCGTAGGGACAGAATGAACACTGAAGCTTTCTTT	CAISRRDRMNTEAFF
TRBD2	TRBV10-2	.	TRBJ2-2	TGCGCCAGCAGTGAGTCGCCGGCTAGCGGGAGTGGGGAGCTGTTTTTT	CASSESPASGSGELFF
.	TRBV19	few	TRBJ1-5	TGTGCCAGTAGTGTTCGGGGGGATGGGGGTCAGCCCCAGCATTTT	CASSVRGDGGQPQHF
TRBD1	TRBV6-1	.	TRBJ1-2	TGTGCCAGCAGTGAAGCTTGGGACAGGGCGGTTGAGGACTATGGCTACACCTTC	CASSEAWDRAVEDYGYTF
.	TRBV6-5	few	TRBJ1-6	TGTGCCAGCATGGCAGGGACCTATAATTCACCCCTCCACTTT	CASMAGTYNSPLHF
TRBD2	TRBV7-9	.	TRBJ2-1	TGTGCCAGCAGCTTTGGACTAGCGGGGTACAATGAGCAGTTCTTC	CASSFGLAGYNEQFF
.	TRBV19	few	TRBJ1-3	TGTGCCAGTAGTATCCCGCGACAAACCATATATTTT	CASSIPRQTIYF
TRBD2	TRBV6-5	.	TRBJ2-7	TGTGCCAGCAGTCCCGGGACTAGGAGACCCTACGAGCAGTACTTC	CASSPGTRRPYEQYF
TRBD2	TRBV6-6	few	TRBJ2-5	TGTGCCAGCAGTCGTCCTAGCGGTATGGACCAAGAGACCCAGTACTTC	CASSRPSGMDQETQYF
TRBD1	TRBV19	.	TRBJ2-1	TGTGCCAGTAGTATAGCAAATGAAGGGGGCGCGGGCAATGAGCAGTTCTTC	CASSIANEGGAGNEQFF
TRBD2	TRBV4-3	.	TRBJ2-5	TGCGCCAGCAGCCAAGCCCGGTATGAGCGGGAGAAGGCCCTGGGGGAGACCCAGTACTTC	CASSQARYEREKALGETQYF
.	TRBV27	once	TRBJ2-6	TGTGCCAGCAGTCCCAGTTCCGGGGCCAACGTCCTGACTTTC	CASSPSSGANVLTF
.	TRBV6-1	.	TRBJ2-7	TGTGCCAGCAGTGAACCGGAGGAAGGTTTGGCCTACGAGCAGTACTTC	CASSEPEEGLAYEQYF
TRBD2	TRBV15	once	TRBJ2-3	TGTGCCACCAGCAGAGATGTTCGTGCGGGAGAGGGCACAGATACGCAGTATTTT	CATSRDVRAGEGTDTQYF
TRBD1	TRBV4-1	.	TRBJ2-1	TGCGCCAGTGCGGGACAGGGGGCGAGTGAGCAGTTCTTC	CASAGQGASEQFF
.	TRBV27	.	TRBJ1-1	TGTGCCAGCAGTTTATCGAGGCCTCGGAACACTGAAGCTTTCTTT	CASSLSRPRNTEAFF
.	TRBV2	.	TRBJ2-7	TGTGCCAGCCATACCTCCCGGGACTCAAACGACCCGTACGAGCAGTACTTC	CASHTSRDSNDPYEQYF
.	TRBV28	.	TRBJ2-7	TGTGCCAGCAGTTCCGTACCAGCGGTACCCCACGAGCAGTACTTC	CASSSVPAVPHEQYF
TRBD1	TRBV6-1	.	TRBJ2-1	TGTGCCAGCAGTGAAATCAGGACAGGGATCCACAATGAGCAGTTCTTC	CASSEIRTGIHNEQFF
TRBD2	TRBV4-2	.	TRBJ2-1	TGTGCCAGCAGCCAAGCGGGGTTGGCGGGAGAAGTCGATGAGCAGTTCTTC	CASSQAGLAGEVDEQFF
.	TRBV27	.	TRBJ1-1	TGTGCCAGCAGTCATAACAAGCGGTCTGAAGCTTTCTTT	CASSHNKRSEAFF
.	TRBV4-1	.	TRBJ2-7	TGCGCCAGCAGCCCTCAGGCAGGGAACTCCCCTCATAGCGAGCAGTACTTC	CASSPQAGNSPHSEQYF
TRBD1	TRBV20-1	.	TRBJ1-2	TGCAGTGCCGGGTGGAGGGGGCACACCTTC	CSAGWRGHTF
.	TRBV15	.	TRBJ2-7	TGTGCCACTAAGTTCTACAGGTCCTACGAGCAGTACTTC	CATKFYRSYEQYF
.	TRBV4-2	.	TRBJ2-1	TGTGCCAGCAGCCTGCTGTCCCTAGATGTTGAGCAGTTCTTC	CASSLLSLDVEQFF
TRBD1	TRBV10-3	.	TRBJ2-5	TGTGCCATCAGTGAGGCAGGGGGAGAAGAGACCCAGTACTTC	CAISEAGGEETQYF
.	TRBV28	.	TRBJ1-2	TGTGCCAGCAGTTTATATGGACAGAACTATGGCTACACCTTC	CASSLYGQNYGYTF
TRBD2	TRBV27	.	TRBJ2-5	TGTGCCAGCACCCCCCTAGCGGGAGGGCCTCAAGAGACCCAGTACTTC	CASTPLAGGPQETQYF